This T cell receptor beta chain was sequenced in a study of neurological immune-mediated disorders. The CDR3 length is 12 residues. The V end lost 5 bases, the J end lost 4 bases, and 8 bases lay between the germline ends. MiXCR was run by TCRdb on the 5' RACE reads, yielding one entry per CDR3 protein. The top ten clones hold roughly 7.3% of a sample with some 79,000 distinct CDR3 sequences, around an eighth of them seen once. This clonotype was recorded at least ten times. V is TRBV12-3 or TRBV12-4 and J is TRBJ1-1; a weak D match, TRBD1 (6 bases). The sequencing sample was made of PBMCs. This receptor was identified in a woman aged 45-65 years in good health. CDR3 sequence: CASSRQVTEAFF. CDR3 nucleotides: TGTGCCAGCAGTAGACAGGTCACTGAAGCTTTCTTT.